This T cell receptor beta chain is from a study of blood T cell repertoires in COVID-19. In its sample, this clone was seen a few times. Germline CDR1 is MNHNY and CDR2 is SVGAGI (reference sequence). V was clipped by 10 bases and J by 1 base; unmatched bases: 4. The CDR3 has 13 amino acids. Method: immunoSEQ multiplex PCR; TCRdb's copy keeps in-frame clones and lacks some. The table includes about 170,000 clones, approximately 90% detected once. The sample consisted of peripheral blood. The TCR comes from a man over 45 who had recovered from COVID-19. V gene TRBV6-6 combines with J gene TRBJ1-1; 9 nucleotides line up with TRBD1. This CDR3 is CATQGARNTEAFF. The CDR3, as DNA: TGTGCCACACAGGGGGCAAGGAACACTGAAGCTTTCTTT.